This T cell receptor (beta chain) comes out of a study of T cell responses to AZD1222 COVID-19 vaccine. Sequencing used immunoSEQ multiplex PCR; TCRdb keeps in-frame clones, though not all of them. The sample includes more than 150,000 clones, about 91% of them seen just once. Study-level findings and limits: Regions 160-218 and 743-854 dominated among vaccine-associated CD4 TCRs spanning spike. White British ancestry dominated among donors, who included more females, and clonal diversity was possibly underestimated. Repertoire collection took place solely once the T cell response had peaked. Unmutated variant regions are reportedly the target of nearly half of TCRs that are spike-specific.

Germline lookup yields CDR1 SGHTA and CDR2 FQGNSA. After removal of 0 bases from V and 2 bases from J, the junction contained 3 bases not matched to a gene. The CDR3 is made up of 16 amino acids. This clone is a singleton in its sample. Its antigen is as yet unknown. Sequencing used peripheral blood, obtained on day 0 of AZD1222 vaccination. This receptor was obtained from an adult in good health. The J gene is TRBJ1-5, the V gene TRBV7-2; 8 nucleotides align to TRBD1. The CDR3 reads CASSLAGQGGNQPQHF. CDR3 sequence (DNA): TGTGCCAGCAGCTTAGCCGGACAGGGTGGCAATCAGCCCCAGCATTTT.